The 29 T cell receptor beta chains given below trace back to one sample, sequenced in a study of shared clonotypes between healthy human individuals. Only in-frame clones appear in the TCRdb table, and some are missing; sequencing was by immunoSEQ multiplex PCR. The repertoire holds some 2,100,000 clones, with about 92% as singletons. CD45RO-negative CD8 cells positively selected for CCR7 made up the naive population, which excluded terminally differentiated effector memory CD45RA+ cells. The sequencing sample was made of naive CD8+ T cells from PBMCs. The receptors here all came from a young man in good health. Some clones in this sample may be carry-over from other donors' samples.

The chain couples TRBV10-3 to TRBJ2-7; TRBD2 is a possible D gene (6 bases). This CDR3 comprises 13 residues. V shed 3 bases and J shed 2 bases, with 8 bases lying between them. CDR1 ENHRY and CDR2 SYGVKD come from the germline V gene. The CDR3 DNA follows: TGTGCCATCAGTGATTCGGGGGCCTACGAGCAGTACTTC. This codes for CAISDSGAYEQYF.

The gene calls are TRBV29-1 and TRBJ2-5, with D unresolved. CDR3 length equals 14 residues. CDR1 is SQVTM and CDR2 is ANQGSEA in the germline V gene. V lost 4 bases and J lost 2, with 14 bases in between. The CDR3 sequence is CSVVGPRLQETQYF. CDR3 nucleotides: TGCAGCGTTGTGGGTCCCCGTCTTCAAGAGACCCAGTACTTC.

CDR3 protein: CASSSPDVTDTQYF. The CDR3 bases are TGTGCCAGCAGCTCTCCAGACGTCACAGATACGCAGTATTTT. The chain couples TRBV11-2 to TRBJ2-3; D unresolved. Germline assignment: CDR1 SGHAT and CDR2 FQNNGV. V lost 4 bases, J lost 2 bases, and 10 bases lay in between. This CDR3 is 14 amino acids long.

The J gene is TRBJ2-3, the V gene TRBV2; 8 bases fit TRBD1. Germline values: CDR1 SNHLY, CDR2 FYNNEI. The trim removed 3 bases at V and 1 base at J, leaving 3 bases unmatched. This CDR3 spans 15 amino acids. CDR3 in DNA: TGTGCCAGCAGTGAGGGGACAGGCGGCACAGATACGCAGTATTTT. It is translated as CASSEGTGGTDTQYF.

The chain couples TRBV27 to TRBJ2-7, with D uncertain. Germline-derived CDR1 and CDR2 are MNHEY and SMNVEV (reference sequence). The CDR3 is 13 amino acids. With 6 bases removed from V and 3 bases from J, the gap between germline ends came to 12 bases. The CDR3 DNA sequence: TGTGCCAGCAGCCACGGCGGCAACTACGAGCAGTACTTC. It specifies CASSHGGNYEQYF.

This chain joins TRBV29-1 and TRBJ2-6; a possible D gene is TRBD2 (5 bases). The germline CDR1 and CDR2 sequences are SQVTM and ANQGSEA. With 7 bases removed from V and 0 bases from J, the gap between germline ends came to 10 bases. This CDR3 has 14 residues. CDR3 amino acids: CSASEGSGANVLTF. CDR3 sequence (DNA): TGCAGCGCCTCTGAGGGCTCTGGGGCCAACGTCCTGACTTTC.

V is TRBV9 and J is TRBJ2-7; D may be TRBD2 (6 bases). Per germline, CDR1 SGDLS and CDR2 YYNGEE. V lost 0 bases and J 2 bases, leaving 15 bases between the germline ends. The CDR3 contains 16 residues. Here the CDR3 reads CASSVADRGLTYEQYF. The CDR3 DNA is TGTGCCAGCAGCGTAGCTGATAGGGGACTGACCTACGAGCAGTACTTC.

The gene calls are TRBV7-9 and TRBJ2-1; 11 bases agree with TRBD1. Germline CDR1 SEHNR, CDR2 FQNEAQ (reference sequence). The CDR3 covers 15 residues. Unmatched junction bases numbered 9, after V lost 7 bases and J lost 7 bases. This chain's CDR3 is CASTSGQGEGNEQFF. The CDR3 nucleotides are TGTGCCAGCACCTCGGGACAGGGGGAGGGAAATGAGCAGTTCTTC.

The chain couples TRBV7-2 to TRBJ1-1, with TRBD1 matching over 8 bases. Unmatched junction bases numbered 11, after V lost 3 bases and J lost 5 bases. Germline CDR1 is SGHTA and CDR2 is FQGNSA. The CDR3 length is 16 residues. The CDR3 DNA sequence: TGTGCCAGCAGCTTCGCACCGGGACAGGCGTCAACTGAAGCTTTCTTT. Protein: CASSFAPGQASTEAFF. Full variable domain (outside the CDR3, taken from reference TRBV7-2 and TRBJ1-1): GAGVSQSPSNKVTEKGKDVELRCDPISGHTALYWYRQSLGQGLEFLIYFQGNSAPDKSGLPSDRFSAERTGGSVSTLTIQRTQQEDSAVYLCASSFAPGQASTEAFFGQGTRLTVV.

This chain connects TRBV28 to TRBJ2-2; 13 positions match TRBD2. The V gene's germline CDR1 is MDHEN and CDR2 SYDVKM. The CDR3 sequence is 16 residues long. Trimming took 6 bases from V and 7 from J; bases not matched to a gene: 8. For the CDR3, the DNA is TGTGCCAGCAGCTTCGGGACTAGCGGGACTGGCGGGGAGCTGTTTTTT. Amino acids: CASSFGTSGTGGELFF.

For the CDR3, the DNA is TGTGCCAGCAGTTTTAAAAGCGGGCGAGAAGAGCAGTTCTTC. It codes for CASSFKSGREEQFF. V gene TRBV28 combines with J gene TRBJ2-1, with D perhaps matching TRBD2 (6 bases). The germline V gene has CDR1 MDHEN and CDR2 SYDVKM. The V and J ends lost 3 bases and 10 bases respectively, with 16 bases between them. The length of the CDR3 is 14 residues.

A single count supports this clone. The chain uses TRBV27 and TRBJ2-7; 13 positions agree with TRBD2. This CDR3 spans 16 amino acids. CDR1 is MNHEY and CDR2 is SMNVEV in the germline V gene (reference sequence). With V trimmed by 5 bases and J by 6 bases, 10 bases remained unmatched. The CDR3 spells CASSPGTSGIASEQYF. As DNA, the CDR3 is TGTGCCAGCAGTCCGGGGACTAGCGGGATTGCATCCGAGCAGTACTTC.

V and J are TRBV7-9 and TRBJ2-2, with D possibly matching TRBD1 (5 bases). The V gene lost 1 base and the J gene lost 3 bases, with 9 bases spanning the gap. The germline V gene encodes CDR1 SEHNR and CDR2 FQNEAQ (reference sequence). This CDR3 region has 15 residues. This CDR3 is CASSLVPRDTGELFF. The CDR3 nucleotides read TGTGCCAGCAGCTTAGTTCCCAGGGACACCGGGGAGCTGTTTTTT.

The chain uses TRBV5-1 and TRBJ2-3; 7 bases match TRBD2. This CDR3 is 15 amino acids long. V lost 0 bases to trimming and J lost 1 base; unmatched junction nucleotides: 2. CDR1 SGHRS and CDR2 YFSETQ come from the germline V gene. The CDR3 DNA sequence: TGCGCCAGCAGCTTGGAGCGGGATGGCACAGATACGCAGTATTTT. Translation gives CASSLERDGTDTQYF.

This chain connects TRBV29-1 to TRBJ2-7, with D uncertain. V dropped 5 bases and J dropped 3 bases, with 14 bases sitting between them. Germline lookup yields CDR1 SQVTM and CDR2 ANQGSEA. This CDR3 contains 13 residues. The DNA of the CDR3 is TGCAGCGTTCGGATAGCCGCGCTCTACGAGCAGTACTTC. Translation: CSVRIAALYEQYF.

The rearrangement uses TRBV27 and TRBJ2-7; D remains ambiguous. The germline V gene encodes CDR1 MNHEY and CDR2 SMNVEV (reference sequence). CDR3 length: 13 residues. V dropped 3 bases and J dropped 3 bases, with 9 bases sitting between them. This CDR3 reads CASSFGSLYEQYF. As DNA, the CDR3 is TGTGCCAGCAGTTTTGGTAGCCTCTACGAGCAGTACTTC.

The rearrangement links TRBV19 to TRBJ2-7; D gene unclear. Germline V gives CDR1 LNHDA, CDR2 SQIVND (reference sequence). Trimming took off 5 bases at V and 6 bases at J, with 14 bases between the two ends. The CDR3 loop spans 13 amino acids. The CDR3 sequence is CASSLSAWGEQYF. The CDR3 coding sequence is TGTGCCAGTAGTCTCTCCGCCTGGGGCGAGCAGTACTTC. Full variable domain (outside the CDR3, taken from reference TRBV19 and TRBJ2-7): DGGITQSPKYLFRKEGQNVTLSCEQNLNHDAMYWYRQDPGQGLRLIYYSQIVNDFQKGDIAEGYSVSREKKESFPLTVTSAQKNPTAFYLCASSLSAWGEQYFGPGTRLTVT.

The chain uses TRBV7-9 and TRBJ1-4; possible D gene TRBD1, 5 bases. Germline assignment: CDR1 SEHNR and CDR2 FQNEAQ (reference sequence). V dropped 8 bases and J dropped 5 bases, with 15 bases sitting between them. The CDR3 sequence is 14 residues long. This CDR3 reads CASGAAGWNEKLFF. The CDR3 DNA sequence: TGTGCCAGCGGAGCAGCAGGGTGGAATGAAAAACTGTTTTTT.

Comments on this clone: At the DNA level, this CDR3 is encoded by other sequences in the same sample as well. CDR3 coding DNA: TGTGCCAGCAGCTCCTCGTCCTACGAGCAGTACTTC. Protein: CASSSSSYEQYF. The genes are TRBV5-6 and TRBJ2-7, with unresolved D. The germline V gene has CDR1 SGHDT and CDR2 YYEEEE. This CDR3 is 12 amino acids long. The V and J ends lost 3 bases and 1 base respectively, with 5 bases between them.

This chain joins TRBV7-9 and TRBJ2-7; D gene unclear. The V end lost 4 bases, the J end lost 5 bases, and 15 bases lay between the germline ends. This CDR3 contains 14 residues. The germline V gene has CDR1 SEHNR and CDR2 FQNEAQ (reference sequence). The CDR3 sequence is CASSSISGSNEQYF. Here the CDR3 DNA reads TGTGCCAGCAGCTCCATCTCTGGGTCCAACGAGCAGTACTTC.

The chain has TRBV27 and TRBJ2-3, with a tentative D call TRBD1 (6 bases). The CDR3 totals 15 residues. CDR1 is MNHEY and CDR2 is SMNVEV in the germline V gene (reference sequence). V lost 10 bases and J 1 base, leaving 18 bases between the germline ends. CDR3 in amino acids: CATSGTSGGTDTQYF. The CDR3 DNA follows: TGTGCCACCTCGGGGACCTCAGGGGGCACAGATACGCAGTATTTT.

To note about this clone: Different DNA sequences within this sample yield the same CDR3. The chain employs TRBV7-9 and TRBJ2-7, with D possibly called TRBD1 or TRBD2 (6 bases each). The CDR3 consists of 14 residues. The V end was cut by 0 bases, the J end by 2 bases, with 8 bases between. The germline gives CDR1 SEHNR, CDR2 FQNEAQ (reference sequence). The CDR3 loop reads CASSLAEGAYEQYF. The CDR3 DNA follows: TGTGCCAGCAGCTTAGCGGAGGGGGCCTACGAGCAGTACTTC.

The gene calls are TRBV29-1 and TRBJ1-4, with unresolved D. The CDR3 runs 12 residues. Germline CDR1 is SQVTM and CDR2 is ANQGSEA. V lost 5 bases, J lost 5 bases, and 9 bases lay in between. CDR3: CSVREPNEKLFF. CDR3 nucleotide sequence: TGCAGCGTTCGGGAGCCAAATGAAAAACTGTTTTTT.

This chain uses TRBV6-5 with TRBJ2-2; 7 bases map to TRBD1. Germline trimming cut 6 bases from V and 4 bases from J; bases unmatched to any gene: 8. This CDR3 comprises 15 residues. CDR1 is MNHEY, CDR2 SVGAGI, per germline. This CDR3 reads CASRSDRMTTGELFF. CDR3 in DNA: TGTGCCAGCAGATCGGACAGGATGACCACCGGGGAGCTGTTTTTT.

Details on this clone: The same CDR3 is also encoded by other DNA sequences in this sample. The rearrangement uses TRBV7-9 and TRBJ2-2; D gene ambiguous. The CDR3 sequence is 14 residues long. Germline V gives CDR1 SEHNR, CDR2 FQNEAQ (reference sequence). V was clipped by 1 base and J by 6 bases, with 9 bases between them. The CDR3 region has the DNA TGTGCCAGCAGCTTAGTTTCGGCGGCCGGGGAGCTGTTTTTT. Encoded protein: CASSLVSAAGELFF.

The chain uses TRBV27 and TRBJ2-1; perhaps TRBD2 as D (6 bases). Trimming cost V 2 bases and J 6 bases, with 11 bases left between them. The CDR3 sequence is 14 residues long. Looked up from germline, CDR1 is MNHEY and CDR2 is SMNVEV (reference sequence). DNA for the CDR3: TGTGCCAGCAGTTTAACCCTTAGCGGCAATGAGCAGTTCTTC. Its translation is CASSLTLSGNEQFF.

The gene calls are TRBV2 and TRBJ2-5; D is ambiguous. V shed 10 bases and J shed 4 bases, with 16 bases lying between them. This CDR3 is 13 amino acids long. Germline loops: CDR1 SNHLY, CDR2 FYNNEI. The CDR3 DNA reads as TGTGCCACGAGGTTCCACGGTGGAGAGACCCAGTACTTC. Its protein product is CATRFHGGETQYF.

The gene calls are TRBV7-3 and TRBJ1-1; D may be TRBD1 (5 bases). The CDR3 consists of 15 residues. Looked up from germline, CDR1 is SGHTA and CDR2 is FQGTGA. V shed 2 bases and J shed 4 bases, with 14 bases lying between them. The CDR3 protein is CASSLLGGEATEAFF. In nucleotides, the CDR3 is TGTGCCAGCAGCTTATTAGGAGGGGAGGCCACTGAAGCTTTCTTT.

The chain recombines TRBV19 with TRBJ2-7; TRBD1 might be the D (6 bases). V gave up 1 base and J gave up 3 bases, with 7 bases separating them. The CDR3 spans 13 residues. Germline lookup yields CDR1 LNHDA and CDR2 SQIVND (reference sequence). The CDR3: CASSIARGYEQYF. The CDR3 DNA reads TGTGCCAGTAGTATAGCCAGGGGCTACGAGCAGTACTTC.